The 9 T cell receptor beta chains below all came from one sample that was sequenced in a study of blood T cell repertoires in COVID-19. This table comes from immunoSEQ multiplex PCR, and its TCRdb copy is limited to in-frame clones, with some not included. The table records some 56,000 clones, about 70% of them present only once. Specimen: peripheral blood. The receptors were gathered from a woman aged 45-60 years with active or convalescent COVID-19.

The chain uses TRBV21-1 and TRBJ2-7; TRBD2, as called in the table, went unchecked against the DNA. TRBV21-1 is reported as a pseudogene. CDR3 length: 13 amino acids. The CDR3 nucleotides are TGTGCCAGCCGGGCGGGAGTTGGCGACGAGCAGTACTTC. Its protein product is CASRAGVGDEQYF.

This chain uses TRBV28 with TRBJ1-3; D is uncertain. V was pared by 1 base and J by 4 bases, with 11 bases between. The CDR3 is made up of 15 amino acids. Looked up from germline, CDR1 is MDHEN and CDR2 is SYDVKM. The CDR3 is CASSLSTGAGNTIYF. The DNA for the CDR3 is TGTGCCAGCAGTTTATCAACGGGAGCAGGAAACACCATATATTTT. Looking up the rest from reference TRBV28 and TRBJ1-3 gives the full variable domain: DVKVTQSSRYLVKRTGEKVFLECVQDMDHENMFWYRQDPGLGLRLIYFSYDVKMKEKGDIPEGYSVSREKKERFSLILESASTNQTSMYLCASSLSTGAGNTIYFGEGSWLTVV.

This rearrangement joins TRBV29-1 to TRBJ2-1; 13 bases are shared with TRBD2. The germline gives CDR1 SQVTM, CDR2 ANQGSEA. After removal of 3 bases from V and 3 bases from J, the junction contained 11 bases not matched to a gene. This CDR3 spans 18 amino acids. CDR3 coding DNA: TGCAGCGTTGACCCAGCCACTAGCGGGAGGGCCCTCTACAATGAGCAGTTCTTC. Its protein product is CSVDPATSGRALYNEQFF.

The chain carries TRBV18 and TRBJ2-1; D is perhaps TRBD1 (6 bases). The CDR3 is 13 amino acids. Germline CDR1 and CDR2: KGHSH and LQKENI. The V gene lost 3 bases and the J gene lost 6 bases, with 9 bases spanning the gap. CDR3 in DNA: TGTGCCAGCTCACCTGGACAGACCAATGAGCAGTTCTTC. Amino acid sequence: CASSPGQTNEQFF.

V is TRBV12-5 and J is TRBJ2-7; D ambiguous. Germline V CDR1 and CDR2: LGHNT, FRNRAP. This CDR3 region has 13 residues. V dropped 2 bases and J dropped 0 bases, with 5 bases sitting between them. CDR3 DNA: TGTGCTAGTGGTTTGCCAGGCTCCTACGAGCAGTACTTC. Translation gives CASGLPGSYEQYF.

The CDR3 DNA is TGTGCCAGCAGCCGACCGATACAGGGGGAGGCTAAGGGCACCTACGAGCAGTACTTC. Translating it yields CASSRPIQGEAKGTYEQYF. V usage is TRBV7-6 and J usage is TRBJ2-7, with 8 bases that match TRBD1. Germline V CDR1 and CDR2: SGHVS, FNYEAQ. V lost 5 bases, J lost 2 bases, and 20 bases stayed unmatched. The CDR3 loop spans 19 amino acids.

The CDR3 region has the DNA TGTGCCTGGAGTGTCCGGGGAAATGAGCAGTTCTTC. It translates to CAWSVRGNEQFF. This chain uses TRBV30 with TRBJ2-1; a weak D match, TRBD2 (5 bases). Germline CDR1 is GTSNPN and CDR2 is SVGIG (reference sequence). The CDR3 has 12 amino acids. The germline V and J ends were trimmed by 0 bases and 7 bases, with 7 bases remaining between them.

The chain uses TRBV5-1 and TRBJ2-7; 11 bases map to TRBD1. CDR3 size: 16 residues. From germline, CDR1 is SGHRS and CDR2 YFSETQ. V was clipped by 4 bases and J by 3 bases; unmatched bases: 9. The CDR3 spells CASSIPGTGGYYEQYF. CDR3 DNA sequence: TGCGCCAGCAGCATTCCCGGGACAGGGGGTTACTACGAGCAGTACTTC.

CDR3 in amino acids: CASSLRSGLAVYNEQFF. CDR3 nucleotide sequence: TGTGCCAGCAGCCTACGTTCTGGACTAGCGGTTTACAATGAGCAGTTCTTC. The rearrangement links TRBV5-4 to TRBJ2-1; 10 nucleotides agree with TRBD2. The trim removed 4 bases at V and 4 bases at J, leaving 11 bases unmatched. Germline CDR1 SGHNT, CDR2 YYREEE (reference sequence). The CDR3 sequence is 17 residues long.